Below, 23 T cell receptor beta chains from the same sample are listed, as sequenced in a study of cytomegalovirus exposure and HLA in healthy donors. Using immunoSEQ multiplex PCR, the repertoire was profiled, and TCRdb retains in-frame clones only, with some absent. The sample contains approximately 120,000 clones, 75% to 90% of which appear only once. The source material was PBMCs. These receptors were collected from a woman younger than 35 in good health and CMV-seronegative.

This chain links TRBV18 with TRBJ2-7, with TRBD2 as a possible D gene (6 bases). There are 12 residues in the CDR3. Deletions cut 1 base from V and 5 bases from J, with 6 bases between. The germline CDR1 and CDR2 sequences are KGHSH and LQKENI. The CDR3 DNA sequence: TGTGCCAGCTCACCACGGGAGGACGAGCAGTACTTC. Amino acids: CASSPREDEQYF. The full variable domain, completed using reference TRBV18 and TRBJ2-7, is NAGVMQNPRHLVRRRGQEARLRCSPMKGHSHVYWYRQLPEEGLKFMVYLQKENIIDESGMPKERFSAEFPKEGPSILRIQQVVRGDSAAYFCASSPREDEQYFGPGTRLTVT.

The count of this clone is one. The chain joins TRBV27 to TRBJ2-2, with 9 nucleotides matching TRBD1. Germline V CDR1 and CDR2: MNHEY, SMNVEV (reference sequence). This CDR3 has 15 residues. J was trimmed by 3 bases and V by 5 bases; bases with no gene match: 4. The chain's CDR3 is CASSQTGGDTGELFF. In DNA form, the CDR3 reads TGTGCCAGCAGTCAGACAGGGGGGGACACCGGGGAGCTGTTTTTT.

CDR3 sequence: CASSSVLGQGYGYTF. The CDR3 DNA sequence: TGTGCCAGCAGTTCCGTTCTGGGACAGGGGTATGGCTACACCTTC. V usage is TRBV28 and J usage is TRBJ1-2; 10 positions agree with TRBD1. V lost 4 bases and J lost 5; bases outside the gene matches: 7. Looked up from germline, CDR1 is MDHEN and CDR2 is SYDVKM. The CDR3 has 15 amino acids.

The gene calls are TRBV28 and TRBJ1-2, with a possible D match to TRBD1 (5 bases). In germline, CDR1 is MDHEN, CDR2 SYDVKM. V was trimmed by 7 bases and J by 5 bases, leaving 14 bases between them. The CDR3 has 13 amino acids. The DNA of the CDR3 is TGTGCCAGCATAGCAGACAGCCTTTATGGCTACACCTTC. Translation: CASIADSLYGYTF.

The chain recombines TRBV19 with TRBJ2-1; 9 bases map to TRBD1. The V segment lost 6 bases and the J segment 4 bases; nucleotides outside the gene matches: 1. From germline, CDR1 is LNHDA and CDR2 SQIVND (reference sequence). The CDR3 has 13 residues. In nucleotides, the CDR3 is TGTGCCAGTAGGGACAGGGGATACAATGAGCAGTTCTTC. It translates to CASRDRGYNEQFF.

This chain connects TRBV15 to TRBJ2-7, with D perhaps matching TRBD2 (6 bases). This CDR3 comprises 11 residues. The ends were cut back, 3 bases at V and 6 bases at J, with 6 bases in the middle. In germline, CDR1 is LNHNV, CDR2 YYDKDF (reference sequence). The CDR3 bases are TGTGCCACCAGCAGGGGGGGCGAGCAGTACTTC. Translating it yields CATSRGGEQYF.

This clone was seen a few times. The DNA for the CDR3 is TGTGCCAGCAGCTTAGCCGGGACAGCTTATGGCTACACCTTC. It yields the protein CASSLAGTAYGYTF. V is TRBV7-9 and J is TRBJ1-2, with 7 bases identical to TRBD1. Trimming cost V 0 bases and J 5 bases; bases outside gene matches: 3. Looked up from germline, CDR1 is SEHNR and CDR2 is FQNEAQ (reference sequence). There are 14 residues in the CDR3.

This clone came up once. V usage is TRBV11-3 and J usage is TRBJ1-3; D remains unclear. The CDR3 loop spans 15 amino acids. Per germline, CDR1 SGHNT and CDR2 YENEEA. Trimming cost V 3 bases and J 4 bases, with 13 bases left between them. The CDR3 spells CASSFSGRRGNTIYF. CDR3 sequence (DNA): TGTGCCAGCAGCTTCTCAGGTAGAAGAGGAAACACCATATATTTT.

This clone came up a few times. This chain uses TRBV10-3 with TRBJ2-2, with TRBD2 identical over 8 bases. Looked up from germline, CDR1 is ENHRY and CDR2 is SYGVKD. The CDR3 contains 13 residues. V lost 8 bases to trimming and J lost 5 bases; unmatched junction nucleotides: 4. As DNA, the CDR3 is TGTGCCATCGGCGCTAGCGGGACCGGGGAGCTGTTTTTT. It specifies CAIGASGTGELFF.

This rearrangement joins TRBV28 to TRBJ2-7; 9 bases agree with TRBD1. The CDR3 spans 15 residues. Unmatched junction bases numbered 11, after V lost 5 bases and J lost 6 bases. CDR1 MDHEN and CDR2 SYDVKM come from the germline V gene. CDR3 in DNA: TGTGCCAGCAGTCGTGGGACAGGGCGTTTAGGCGAGCAGTACGTC. Its translation is CASSRGTGRLGEQYV.

This sequence joins TRBV7-2 and TRBJ2-1, with TRBD1 matching over 9 bases. V lost 2 bases, J lost 7 bases, and 6 bases stayed unmatched. The CDR3 has 15 residues. In germline, CDR1 is SGHTA, CDR2 FQGNSA. The CDR3 DNA reads as TGTGCCAGCAGCTTATGGTCGGACAGGGGTAATGAGCAGTTCTTC. It codes for CASSLWSDRGNEQFF.

The genes are TRBV18 and TRBJ2-7; D gene uncertain. V was cut by 6 bases and J by 4 bases, with 16 bases left in between. CDR1 is KGHSH, CDR2 LQKENI, per germline. CDR3 length: 14 amino acids. The CDR3 loop is CASSEAPITYEQYV. For the CDR3, the DNA is TGTGCCAGCTCCGAGGCCCCCATTACTTACGAGCAGTACGTC.

This chain joins TRBV30 and TRBJ1-5; the D gene is possibly TRBD1 (5 bases). CDR3 length equals 14 residues. V lost 3 bases and J 5 bases, leaving 14 bases between the germline ends. In germline, CDR1 is GTSNPN, CDR2 SVGIG (reference sequence). CDR3 in DNA: TGTGCCTGGAGCGACGATTGGGGGGATCAGCCCCAGCATTTT. Its protein product is CAWSDDWGDQPQHF.

The chain employs TRBV9 and TRBJ1-1, with D uncertain. The germline V gene has CDR1 SGDLS and CDR2 YYNGEE. The V gene lost 7 bases and the J gene lost 0 bases, with 10 bases spanning the gap. CDR3 size: 13 residues. The CDR3 reads CASGRGLNTEAFF. CDR3 sequence (DNA): TGTGCCAGCGGTCGAGGGCTGAACACTGAAGCTTTCTTT.

The chain recombines TRBV5-6 with TRBJ2-7; D unclear. The V gene's germline CDR1 is SGHDT and CDR2 YYEEEE. V was pared by 1 base and J by 6 bases, with 5 bases between. The CDR3 runs to 11 residues. CDR3 in DNA: TGTGCCAGCAGCTTGAACTCCGAGCAGTACTTC. Amino acid sequence: CASSLNSEQYF.

This clone occurred a few times. The rearrangement links TRBV18 to TRBJ1-2; TRBD1 matches 7 bases. The junction had 8 bases not matched to a gene; V was cut back by 5 bases and J by 8 bases. The CDR3 runs 13 residues. Germline V gene lookup returns CDR1 KGHSH and CDR2 LQKENI. Here the CDR3 reads CASSSDRNWGYTF. The CDR3 DNA sequence: TGTGCCAGCTCATCGGACAGGAACTGGGGCTACACCTTC.

This chain links TRBV5-5 with TRBJ1-4; D is unresolved. Trimming took off 5 bases at V and 5 bases at J, with 22 bases between the two ends. There are 17 residues in the CDR3. Germline CDR1 is SGHKS and CDR2 is YYEKEE (reference sequence). CDR3 in amino acids: CASRVLINPTGNEKLFF. Written as DNA, the CDR3 is TGTGCCAGCAGGGTACTGATAAACCCGACGGGGAATGAAAAACTGTTTTTT. Combining the CDR3 with reference TRBV5-5 and TRBJ1-4 gives the whole variable domain DAGVTQSPTHLIKTRGQQVTLRCSPISGHKSVSWYQQVLGQGPQFIFQYYEKEERGRGNFPDRFSARQFPNYSSELNVNALLLGDSALYLCASRVLINPTGNEKLFFGSGTQLSVL.

This clone was seen only once. The chain uses TRBV28 and TRBJ1-6, with a tentative D call TRBD1 (6 bases). Deletions cut 5 bases from V and 8 bases from J, with 16 bases between. CDR3 size: 15 residues. CDR1 and CDR2 (germline): MDHEN, SYDVKM. CDR3 sequence: CASSGLQGRHSPLHF. DNA for the CDR3: TGTGCCAGCAGTGGATTGCAGGGGCGACATTCACCCCTCCACTTT.

V usage is TRBV27 and J usage is TRBJ1-1; D unresolved. Trimming took 3 bases from V and 8 from J, leaving 19 bases between them. The germline CDR1 and CDR2 sequences are MNHEY and SMNVEV (reference sequence). This CDR3 region has 15 residues. CDR3 sequence reads: CASSLLPTGITEAFF. CDR3 nucleotide sequence: TGTGCCAGCAGTTTGCTCCCCACCGGGATTACCGAAGCTTTCTTT.

This chain joins TRBV30 and TRBJ2-2; D is unresolved. Germline values: CDR1 GTSNPN, CDR2 SVGIG (reference sequence). The CDR3 is 13 residues long. V lost 3 bases to trimming and J lost 5 bases, with 10 bases between them. In DNA, the CDR3 is TGTGCCTGGAGCCGCCAGCGAACCGGGGAGCTGTTTTTT. Translation: CAWSRQRTGELFF. Complete variable domain (other parts from reference TRBV30 and TRBJ2-2): SQTIHQWPATLVQPVGSPLSLECTVEGTSNPNLYWYRQAAGRGLQLLFYSVGIGQISSEVPQNLSASRPQDRQFILSSKKLLLSDSGFYLCAWSRQRTGELFFGEGSRLTVL.

This chain uses TRBV28 with TRBJ2-7; maybe TRBD2 (5 bases). V lost 5 bases to trimming and J lost 10 bases, with 18 bases between them. CDR3 size: 13 residues. CDR1 MDHEN and CDR2 SYDVKM come from the germline V gene. The CDR3 DNA is TGTGCCAGCAGTCCCCCTAGCATGCGAGTCCAGTACGTC. Its translation: CASSPPSMRVQYV.

The chain employs TRBV28 and TRBJ1-5; 7 nucleotides agree with TRBD1. This CDR3 region has 12 residues. CDR1 is MDHEN, CDR2 SYDVKM, per germline. J gave up 10 bases and V 7 bases, and 7 bases lay outside the gene matches. CDR3 sequence (DNA): TGTGCCAGCATGACAGGGACGAGCCCCCAGCATTTT. Its translation: CASMTGTSPQHF.

The chain couples TRBV11-1 to TRBJ2-1, with TRBD2 matching over 8 bases. This CDR3 has 15 amino acids. The germline V gene encodes CDR1 SGHAT and CDR2 FQDESV (reference sequence). With V trimmed by 0 bases and J by 4 bases, 2 bases remained unmatched. The CDR3 here is CASSLATSGYNEQFF. In DNA, the CDR3 is TGTGCCAGCAGCTTAGCCACTAGCGGATACAATGAGCAGTTCTTC.